This T cell receptor (beta chain) was recorded in a study of shared clonotypes between healthy human individuals. Study-wide findings and caveats: Having only a few donors restricted how much genetic and exposure-history diversity was captured. In contrast to clonotypes shared by all four donors, non-shared clonotypes had lower generation probabilities.

The material for each subset, its genomic DNA, was split evenly across several immunoSEQ plates. How the authors handled the data: ImmunoSEQ junction-only sequences lacked quality scores, so their filtering differed. Sequencing used immunoSEQ multiplex PCR; TCRdb keeps in-frame clones, though not all of them. V and J calls and clone size are copied from that table; D and trimming were computed from the DNA. This table has roughly 2.6 million clones, 85% to 95% appearing once. Germline V gene data show CDR1 as SGHTA and CDR2 as FQGNSA. V dropped 1 base and J dropped 4 bases, with 13 bases sitting between them. CDR3 size: 15 residues. As for this clone: Its antigen is currently unknown.

Sequencing input: naive CD4+ T cells sorted from blood. Subset specified: CD45RA+ positively selected. The V call is TRBV7-2, the J call TRBJ1-1, with D maybe TRBD1 (5 bases). The receptor comes from a man between 18 and 29 years old in good health. The CDR3 region has the DNA TGTGCCAGCAGCTTAGGGGGCCCGTTTCCCACTGAAGCTTTCTTT. Translated: CASSLGGPFPTEAFF.